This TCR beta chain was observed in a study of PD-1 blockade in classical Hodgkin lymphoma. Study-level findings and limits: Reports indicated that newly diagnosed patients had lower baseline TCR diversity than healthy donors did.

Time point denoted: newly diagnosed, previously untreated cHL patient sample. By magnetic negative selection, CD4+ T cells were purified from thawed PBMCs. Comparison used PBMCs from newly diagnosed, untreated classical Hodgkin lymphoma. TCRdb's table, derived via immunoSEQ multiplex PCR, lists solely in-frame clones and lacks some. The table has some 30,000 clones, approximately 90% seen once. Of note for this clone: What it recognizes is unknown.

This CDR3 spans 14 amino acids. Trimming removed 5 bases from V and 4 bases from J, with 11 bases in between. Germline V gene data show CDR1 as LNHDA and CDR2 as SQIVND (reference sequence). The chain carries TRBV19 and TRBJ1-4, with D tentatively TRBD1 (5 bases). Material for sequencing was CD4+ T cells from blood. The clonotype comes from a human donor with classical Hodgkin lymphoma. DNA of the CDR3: TGTGCCAGTAGTCCCGGGGGGGGTAATGAAAAACTGTTTTTT. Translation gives CASSPGGGNEKLFF.